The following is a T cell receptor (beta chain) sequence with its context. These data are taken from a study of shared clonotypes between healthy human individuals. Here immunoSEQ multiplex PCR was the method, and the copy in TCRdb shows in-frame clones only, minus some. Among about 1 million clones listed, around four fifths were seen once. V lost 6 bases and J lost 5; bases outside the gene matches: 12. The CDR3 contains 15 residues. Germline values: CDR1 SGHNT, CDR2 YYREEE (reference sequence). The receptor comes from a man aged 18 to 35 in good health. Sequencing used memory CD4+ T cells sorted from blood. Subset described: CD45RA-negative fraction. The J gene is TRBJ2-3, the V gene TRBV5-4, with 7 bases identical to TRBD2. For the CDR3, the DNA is TGTGCCAGCAACGTGGAGGCGGGAGCGGGAGATACGCAGTATTTT. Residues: CASNVEAGAGDTQYF.